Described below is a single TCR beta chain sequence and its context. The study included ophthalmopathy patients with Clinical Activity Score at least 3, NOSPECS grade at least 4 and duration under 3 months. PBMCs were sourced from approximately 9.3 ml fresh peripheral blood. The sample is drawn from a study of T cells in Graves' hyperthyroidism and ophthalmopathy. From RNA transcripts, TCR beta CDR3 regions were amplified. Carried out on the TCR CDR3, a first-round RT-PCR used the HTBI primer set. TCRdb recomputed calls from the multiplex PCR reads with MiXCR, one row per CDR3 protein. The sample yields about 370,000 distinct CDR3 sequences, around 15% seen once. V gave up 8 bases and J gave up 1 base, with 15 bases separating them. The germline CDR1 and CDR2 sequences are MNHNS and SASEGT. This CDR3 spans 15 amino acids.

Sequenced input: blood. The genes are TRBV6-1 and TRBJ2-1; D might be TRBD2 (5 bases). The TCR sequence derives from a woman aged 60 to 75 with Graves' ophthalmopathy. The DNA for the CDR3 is TGTGCCAGCCAGGACTCGGTAGGGTCCTACAATGAGCAGTTCTTC. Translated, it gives CASQDSVGSYNEQFF.